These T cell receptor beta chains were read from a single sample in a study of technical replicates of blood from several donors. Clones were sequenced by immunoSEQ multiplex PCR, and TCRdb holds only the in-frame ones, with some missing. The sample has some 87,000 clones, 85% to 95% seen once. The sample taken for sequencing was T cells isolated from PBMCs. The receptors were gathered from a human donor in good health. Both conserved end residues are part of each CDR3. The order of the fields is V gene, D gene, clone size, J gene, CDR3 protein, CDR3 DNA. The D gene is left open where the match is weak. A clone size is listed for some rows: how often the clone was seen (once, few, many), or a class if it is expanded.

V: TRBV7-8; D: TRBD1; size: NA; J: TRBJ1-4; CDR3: CASSFLGQGAREKLFF; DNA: TGTGCCAGCAGCTTTCTCGGACAGGGGGCACGGGAAAAACTGTTTTTT
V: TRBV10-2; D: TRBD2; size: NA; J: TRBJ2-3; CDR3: CATIPGLVADTQYF; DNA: TGCGCCACAATCCCGGGACTAGTGGCAGATACGCAGTATTTT
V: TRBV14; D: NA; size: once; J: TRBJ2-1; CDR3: CASGDYYNEQFF; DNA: TGTGCCAGCGGCGACTACTACAATGAGCAGTTCTTC
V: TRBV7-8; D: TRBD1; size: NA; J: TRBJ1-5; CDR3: CASSLGQGAWQPQHF; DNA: TGTGCCAGCAGCTTGGGACAGGGGGCTTGGCAGCCCCAGCATTTT
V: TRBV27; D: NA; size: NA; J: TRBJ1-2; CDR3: CASSSGYGYTF; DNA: TGTGCCAGCAGTTCAGGGTATGGCTACACCTTC
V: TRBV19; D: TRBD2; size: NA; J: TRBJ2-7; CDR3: CASSRVAGDYEQYF; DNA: TGTGCCAGTAGTAGAGTAGCGGGAGATTACGAGCAGTACTTC
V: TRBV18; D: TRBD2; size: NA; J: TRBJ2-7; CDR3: CASSPPVTGGPYEQYF; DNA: TGTGCCAGCTCACCACCGGTGACGGGAGGGCCCTACGAGCAGTACTTC
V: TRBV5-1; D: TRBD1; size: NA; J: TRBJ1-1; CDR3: CASSLFSTGVLAEAFF; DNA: TGCGCCAGCAGCTTGTTTTCTACAGGGGTTCTCGCTGAAGCTTTCTTT
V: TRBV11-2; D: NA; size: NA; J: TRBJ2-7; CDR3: CASSYSGGIGDEQYF; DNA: TGTGCCAGCAGCTACTCCGGAGGGATCGGGGACGAGCAGTACTTC
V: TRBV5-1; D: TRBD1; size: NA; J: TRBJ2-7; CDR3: CASSLTGQGSYEQYF; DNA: TGCGCCAGCAGCCTGACGGGACAGGGTTCTTACGAGCAGTACTTC
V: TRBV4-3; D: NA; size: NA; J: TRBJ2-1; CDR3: CASSQGSGPYNEQFF; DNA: TGCGCCAGCAGCCAAGGCAGCGGACCATACAATGAGCAGTTCTTC
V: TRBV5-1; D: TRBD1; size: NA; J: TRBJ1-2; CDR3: CASSGTAFNYGYTF; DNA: TGCGCCAGCAGTGGGACAGCTTTTAACTATGGCTACACCTTC
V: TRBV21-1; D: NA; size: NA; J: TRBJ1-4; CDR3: CASSKEEEKLFF; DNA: TGTGCCAGCAGCAAAGAAGAGGAAAAACTGTTTTTT